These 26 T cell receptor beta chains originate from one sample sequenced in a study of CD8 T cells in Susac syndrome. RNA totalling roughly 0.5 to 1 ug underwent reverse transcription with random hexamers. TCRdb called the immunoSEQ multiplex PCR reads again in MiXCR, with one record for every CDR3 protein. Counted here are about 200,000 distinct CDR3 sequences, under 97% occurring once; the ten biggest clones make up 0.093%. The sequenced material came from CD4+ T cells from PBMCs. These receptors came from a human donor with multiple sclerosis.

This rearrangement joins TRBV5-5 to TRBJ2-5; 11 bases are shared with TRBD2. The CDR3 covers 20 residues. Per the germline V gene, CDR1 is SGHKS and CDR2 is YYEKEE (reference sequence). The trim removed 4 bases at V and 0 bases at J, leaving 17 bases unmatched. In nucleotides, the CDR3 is TGTGCCAGCAGCGCGGCAATCCTAGCGGGGGGCTCTACGGACCAAGAGACCCAGTACTTC. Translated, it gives CASSAAILAGGSTDQETQYF.

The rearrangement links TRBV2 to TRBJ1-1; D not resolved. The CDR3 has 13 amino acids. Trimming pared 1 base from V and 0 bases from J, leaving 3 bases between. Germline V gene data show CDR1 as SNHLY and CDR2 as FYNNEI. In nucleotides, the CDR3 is TGTGCCAGCAGTGAAGAGTTGAACACTGAAGCTTTCTTT. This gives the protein CASSEELNTEAFF.

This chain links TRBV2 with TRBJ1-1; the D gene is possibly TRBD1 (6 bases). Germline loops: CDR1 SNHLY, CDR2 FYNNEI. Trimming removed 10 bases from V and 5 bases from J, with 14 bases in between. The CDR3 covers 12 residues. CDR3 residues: CATRQDRTEAFF. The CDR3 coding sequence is TGTGCCACCAGACAGGATCGGACTGAAGCTTTCTTT.

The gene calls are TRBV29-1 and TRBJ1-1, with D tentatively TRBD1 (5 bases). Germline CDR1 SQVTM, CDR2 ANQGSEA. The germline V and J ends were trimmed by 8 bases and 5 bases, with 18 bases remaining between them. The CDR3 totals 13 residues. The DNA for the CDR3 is TGCAGCACCGGCGGGACCGGGTGGACTGAAGCTTTCTTT. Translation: CSTGGTGWTEAFF.

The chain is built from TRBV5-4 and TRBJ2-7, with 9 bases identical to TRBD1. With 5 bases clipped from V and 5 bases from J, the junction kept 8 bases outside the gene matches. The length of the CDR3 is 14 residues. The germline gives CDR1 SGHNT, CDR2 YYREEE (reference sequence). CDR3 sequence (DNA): TGTGCCAGCAGTCGGGGGACAGGGTTGAACGAGCAGTACTTC. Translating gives CASSRGTGLNEQYF.

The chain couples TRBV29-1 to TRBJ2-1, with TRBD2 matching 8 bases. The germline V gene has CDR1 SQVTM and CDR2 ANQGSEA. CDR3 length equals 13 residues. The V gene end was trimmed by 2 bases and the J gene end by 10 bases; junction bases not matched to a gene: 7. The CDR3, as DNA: TGCAGCGTTGAAAAACTAGCGGCCGTAGAGCAGTTCTTC. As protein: CSVEKLAAVEQFF.

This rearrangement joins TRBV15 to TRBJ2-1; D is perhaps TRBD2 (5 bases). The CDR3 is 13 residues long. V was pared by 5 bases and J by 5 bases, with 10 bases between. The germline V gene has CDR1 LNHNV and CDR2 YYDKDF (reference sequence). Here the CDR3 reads CATSRTANNEQFF. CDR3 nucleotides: TGTGCCACCAGCCGGACTGCAAACAATGAGCAGTTCTTC.

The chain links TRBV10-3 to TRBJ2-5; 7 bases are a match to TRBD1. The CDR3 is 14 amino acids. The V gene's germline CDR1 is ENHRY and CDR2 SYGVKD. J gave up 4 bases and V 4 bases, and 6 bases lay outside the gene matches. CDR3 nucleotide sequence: TGTGCCATCAGTGGAACAGGGGATGGAGAGACCCAGTACTTC. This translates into CAISGTGDGETQYF.

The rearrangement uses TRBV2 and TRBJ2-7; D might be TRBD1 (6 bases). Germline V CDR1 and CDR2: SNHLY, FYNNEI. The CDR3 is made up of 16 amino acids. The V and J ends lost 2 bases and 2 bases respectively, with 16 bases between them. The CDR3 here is CASSERPREGAYEQYF. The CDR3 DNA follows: TGTGCCAGCAGTGAACGCCCCCGAGAGGGGGCCTACGAGCAGTACTTC.

The CDR3 DNA sequence: TGTGCCACCAGCGTGGACAGGGGGACCCCCTCCTACGAGCAGTACTTC. Its protein is CATSVDRGTPSYEQYF. V usage is TRBV15 and J usage is TRBJ2-7; 10 bases are shared with TRBD1. Trimming took 5 bases from V and 0 from J; bases not matched to a gene: 7. The germline V gene encodes CDR1 LNHNV and CDR2 YYDKDF (reference sequence). The CDR3 is made up of 16 amino acids.

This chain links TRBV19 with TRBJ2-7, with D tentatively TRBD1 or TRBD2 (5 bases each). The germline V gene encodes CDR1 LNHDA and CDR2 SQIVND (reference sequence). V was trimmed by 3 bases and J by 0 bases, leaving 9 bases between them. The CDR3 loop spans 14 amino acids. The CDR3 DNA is TGTGCCAGTAGTATGGGGGTTCACTCCTACGAGCAGTACTTC. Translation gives CASSMGVHSYEQYF.

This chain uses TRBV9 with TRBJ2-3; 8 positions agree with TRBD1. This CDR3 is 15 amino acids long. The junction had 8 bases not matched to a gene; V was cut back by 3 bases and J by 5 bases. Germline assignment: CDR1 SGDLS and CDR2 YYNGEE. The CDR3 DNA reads TGTGCCAGCAGCGAGATGACAGGGGATATAGATACGCAGTATTTT. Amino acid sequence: CASSEMTGDIDTQYF.

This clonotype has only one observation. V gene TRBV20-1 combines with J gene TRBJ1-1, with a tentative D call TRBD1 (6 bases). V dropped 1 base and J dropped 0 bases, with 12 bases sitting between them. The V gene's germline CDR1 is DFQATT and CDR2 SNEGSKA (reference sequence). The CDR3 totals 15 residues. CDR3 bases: TGCAGTGCTAGAGTTTGGGGGCTAATGAACACTGAAGCTTTCTTT. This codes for CSARVWGLMNTEAFF.

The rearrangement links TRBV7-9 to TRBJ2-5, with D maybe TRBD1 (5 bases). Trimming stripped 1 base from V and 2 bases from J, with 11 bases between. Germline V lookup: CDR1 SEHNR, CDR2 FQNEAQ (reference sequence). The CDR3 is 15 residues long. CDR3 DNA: TGTGCCAGCAGCTTAGAAGGCAGGGTACAAGAGACCCAGTACTTC. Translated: CASSLEGRVQETQYF. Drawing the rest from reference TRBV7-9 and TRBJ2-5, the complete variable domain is DTGVSQNPRHKITKRGQNVTFRCDPISEHNRLYWYRQTLGQGPEFLTYFQNEAQLEKSRLLSDRFSAERPKGSFSTLEIQRTEQGDSAMYLCASSLEGRVQETQYFGPGTRLLVL.

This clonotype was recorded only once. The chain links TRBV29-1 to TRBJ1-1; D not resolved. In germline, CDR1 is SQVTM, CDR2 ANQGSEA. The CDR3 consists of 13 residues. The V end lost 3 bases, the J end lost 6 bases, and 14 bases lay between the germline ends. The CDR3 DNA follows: TGCAGCGTTGACAGAGGTGCCGCCCCTGAAGCTTTCTTT. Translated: CSVDRGAAPEAFF.

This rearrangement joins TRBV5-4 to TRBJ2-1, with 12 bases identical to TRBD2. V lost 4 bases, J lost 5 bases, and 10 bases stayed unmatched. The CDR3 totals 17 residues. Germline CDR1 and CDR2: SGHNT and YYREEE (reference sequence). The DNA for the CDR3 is TGTGCCAGCAGCCTGGAGCTACTAGCGGGGGGCCACAATGAGCAGTTCTTC. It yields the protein CASSLELLAGGHNEQFF.

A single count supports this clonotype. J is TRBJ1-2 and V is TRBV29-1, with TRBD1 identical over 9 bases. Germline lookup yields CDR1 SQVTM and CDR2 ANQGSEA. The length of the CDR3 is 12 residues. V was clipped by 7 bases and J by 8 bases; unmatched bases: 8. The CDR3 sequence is CSALGTGRGYTF. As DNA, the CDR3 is TGCAGCGCTCTCGGGACAGGGAGGGGCTACACCTTC.

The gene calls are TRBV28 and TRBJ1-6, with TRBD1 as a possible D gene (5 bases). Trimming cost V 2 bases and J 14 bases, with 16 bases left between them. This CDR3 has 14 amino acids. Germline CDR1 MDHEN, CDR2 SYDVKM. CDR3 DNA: TGTGCCAGCAGTTTAGACAGCTCCCGTGTGGCCCTCCACTTT. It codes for CASSLDSSRVALHF.

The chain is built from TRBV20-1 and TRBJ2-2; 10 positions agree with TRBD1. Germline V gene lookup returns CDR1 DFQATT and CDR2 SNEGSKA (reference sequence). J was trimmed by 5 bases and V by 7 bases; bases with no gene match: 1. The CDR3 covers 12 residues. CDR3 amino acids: CSGTGGTGELFF. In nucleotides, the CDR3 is TGCAGTGGGACAGGGGGTACCGGGGAGCTGTTTTTT.

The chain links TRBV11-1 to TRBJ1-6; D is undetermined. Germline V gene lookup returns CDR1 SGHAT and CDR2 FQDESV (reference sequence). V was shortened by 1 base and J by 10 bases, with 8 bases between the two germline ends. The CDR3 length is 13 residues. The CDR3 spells CASSLEQLSPLHF. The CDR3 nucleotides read TGTGCCAGCAGCTTAGAACAGCTATCACCCCTCCACTTT.

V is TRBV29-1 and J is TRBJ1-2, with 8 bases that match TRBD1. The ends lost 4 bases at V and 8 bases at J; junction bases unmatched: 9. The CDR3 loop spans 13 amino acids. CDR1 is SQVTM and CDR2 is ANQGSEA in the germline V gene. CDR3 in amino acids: CSVVGQGAWGYTF. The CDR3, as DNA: TGCAGCGTTGTTGGGCAGGGGGCTTGGGGCTACACCTTC.

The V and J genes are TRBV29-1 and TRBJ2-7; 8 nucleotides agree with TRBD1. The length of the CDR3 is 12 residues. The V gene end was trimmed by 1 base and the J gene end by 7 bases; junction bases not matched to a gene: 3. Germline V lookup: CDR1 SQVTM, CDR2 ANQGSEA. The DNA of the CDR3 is TGCAGCGTTGAAGCAGGGGGCGCGGAGCAGTACTTC. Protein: CSVEAGGAEQYF.

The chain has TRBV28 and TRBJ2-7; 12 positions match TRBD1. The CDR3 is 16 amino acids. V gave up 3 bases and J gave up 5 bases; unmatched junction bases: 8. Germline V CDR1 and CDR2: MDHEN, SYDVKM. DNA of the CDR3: TGTGCCAGCAGTTTGATGGGGACAGGGGGCTACAACGAGCAGTACTTC. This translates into CASSLMGTGGYNEQYF.

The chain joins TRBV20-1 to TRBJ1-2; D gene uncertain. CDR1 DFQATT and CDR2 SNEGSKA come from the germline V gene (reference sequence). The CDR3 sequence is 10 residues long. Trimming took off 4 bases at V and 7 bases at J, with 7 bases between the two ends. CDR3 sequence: CSAISSGYTF. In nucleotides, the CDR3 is TGCAGTGCTATCAGCTCTGGCTACACCTTC.

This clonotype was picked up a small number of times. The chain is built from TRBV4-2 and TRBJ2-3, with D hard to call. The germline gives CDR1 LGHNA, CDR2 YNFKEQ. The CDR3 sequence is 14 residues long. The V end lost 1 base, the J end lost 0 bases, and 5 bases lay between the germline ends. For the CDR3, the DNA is TGTGCCAGCAGCCAAGTTGGTAGCACAGATACGCAGTATTTT. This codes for CASSQVGSTDTQYF.

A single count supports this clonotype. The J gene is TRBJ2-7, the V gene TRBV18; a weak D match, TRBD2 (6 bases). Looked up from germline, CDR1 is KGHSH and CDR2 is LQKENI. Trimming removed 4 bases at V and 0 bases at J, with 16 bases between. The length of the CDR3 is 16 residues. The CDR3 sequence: CASSLKDGRFSYEQYF. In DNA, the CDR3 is TGTGCCAGCTCACTTAAGGACGGGAGATTCTCCTACGAGCAGTACTTC.